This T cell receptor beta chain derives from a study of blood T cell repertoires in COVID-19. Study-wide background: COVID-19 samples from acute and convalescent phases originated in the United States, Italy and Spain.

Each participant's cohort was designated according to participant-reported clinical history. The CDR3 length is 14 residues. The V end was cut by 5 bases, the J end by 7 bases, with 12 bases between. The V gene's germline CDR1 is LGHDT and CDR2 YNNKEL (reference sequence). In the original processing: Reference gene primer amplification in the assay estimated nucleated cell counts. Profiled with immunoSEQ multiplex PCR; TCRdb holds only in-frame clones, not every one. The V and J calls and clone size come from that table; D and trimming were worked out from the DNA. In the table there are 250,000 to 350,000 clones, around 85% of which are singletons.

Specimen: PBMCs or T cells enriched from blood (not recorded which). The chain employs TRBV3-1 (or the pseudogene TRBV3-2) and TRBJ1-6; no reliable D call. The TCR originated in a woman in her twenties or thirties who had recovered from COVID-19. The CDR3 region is CASSEKTGNSPLHF. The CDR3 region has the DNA TGTGCCAGCAGCGAAAAAACGGGGAATTCACCCCTCCACTTT.